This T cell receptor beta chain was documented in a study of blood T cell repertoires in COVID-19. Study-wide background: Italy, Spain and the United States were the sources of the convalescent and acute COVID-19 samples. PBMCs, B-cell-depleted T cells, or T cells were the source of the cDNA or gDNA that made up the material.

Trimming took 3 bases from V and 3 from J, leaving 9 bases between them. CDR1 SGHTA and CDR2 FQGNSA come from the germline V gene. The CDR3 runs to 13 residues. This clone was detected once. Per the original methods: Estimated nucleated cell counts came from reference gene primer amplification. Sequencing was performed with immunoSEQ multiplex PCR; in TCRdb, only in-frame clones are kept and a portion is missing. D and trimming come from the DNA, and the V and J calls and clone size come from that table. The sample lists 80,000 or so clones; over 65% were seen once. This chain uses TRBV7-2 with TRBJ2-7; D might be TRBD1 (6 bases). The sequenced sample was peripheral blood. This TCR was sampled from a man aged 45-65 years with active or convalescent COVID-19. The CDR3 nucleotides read TGTGCCAGCAGCTTCGACAGGAACTACGAGCAGTACTTC. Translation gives CASSFDRNYEQYF.